The text below deals with one T cell receptor beta chain. A single count supports this clone. This receptor's antigen is unknown. No quality values exist for individual bases; no much larger clone is one base distant. What the time point label conveys for this sample: after dendritic cell vaccination, including at tumor progression/relapse. To be selected, patients needed enough residual fresh-frozen tumor tissue and more than two years of available survival data. Although molecular status otherwise differed among the glioblastoma patients, no patient had an isocitrate dehydrogenase mutation. PBMC were collected before vaccination, two weeks after the third vaccination, and at tumor progression if tumor progression occurred. Genomic DNA was extracted with the Qiagen DNeasy Blood extraction Kit. The data were obtained in a study of glioma-infiltrating T cells after dendritic cell vaccination (dated by TCRdb to about 2016). About the full investigation: Of the approximately 15 glioblastoma patients in the cohort, all drawn from Phase I and II dendritic cell vaccination trials, 9 were newly diagnosed and 6 had recurrent disease. The vaccine consisted of monocyte-derived dendritic cells cultured seven to eight days with IL-4 and GM-CSF, then pulsed overnight with autologous tumor lysate. Survival after dendritic cell vaccination was correlated with TCR sequencing metrics such as TIL content and the overlap between tumor and blood repertoires. Each patient got three intradermal injections of the dendritic cell vaccine, spaced at biweekly intervals, in the arm below the axilla. Between the early 2000s and the early 2010s, the patients were given dendritic cell vaccination pulsed with autologous tumor lysate. In glioblastoma patients vaccinated with dendritic cells, deep sequencing of TCR beta CDR3 regions served to measure the amount of tumor-infiltrating lymphocytes and to compare repertoires between tumor and blood.

The immunoSEQ assay amplified TCRB CDR3 regions from around 2 micrograms of genomic DNA, or from all available DNA when less than that amount was available. Multiplex PCR used 60 forward primers for TCR V beta segments and 13 reverse primers for J beta segments. Synthetic control templates were spiked into each sample at limiting dilution to estimate reads per starting template. The Illumina HiSeq System generated sequencing reads of 87 bp. The authors processed their data as follows. To remove PCR and sequencing errors, closely related sequences were merged with a nearest neighbor algorithm. TCR overlap was defined as the percentage of unique tumor TCR beta sequences that were also present in the same patient's peripheral blood. TCRdb provides this immuneACCESS table in a form limited to in-frame rearrangements. Some clones are lacking; in checked studies, under half of them reflect an unresolved V gene, and why the rest are absent is not known. The V and J calls and the clone size are those of that table, but D and trimming were determined from the DNA. The sample data list around 60,000 clones, and 86% of these were observed just once. In total, the top ten clones hold 9.5% to 13% of the sample.

The junction shows trimming of 6 bases on V and 5 bases on J, plus 11 bases between the germline ends. The germline V gene encodes CDR1 ENHRY and CDR2 SYGVKD. The CDR3 contains 12 residues, cysteine and phenylalanine counted. CDR3 DNA is the only sequence kept; it has 36 bases, read in frame from the first base. General study outcomes and caveats: The response model built on TCR overlap across three groups was characterized as speculative, with prospective validation still needed. Higher estimated pretreatment TIL content predicted longer time to progression and overall survival after dendritic cell vaccination. The cohort was small and heterogeneous, few patients had complete blood and tumor sets, and even fewer had initial-recurrent tumor pairs. TCR clonality showed no direct relationship with survival, which suggests that a diverse polyclonal response may be important.

The TCR comes from a human donor with glioblastoma. The chain was built from TRBV10-3 and TRBJ2-7; the D segment cannot be called with confidence. The sequences come from blood, collected after dendritic cell vaccination. The sequence in DNA is TGTGCCATCAGCCAAGACATGGACGAGCAGTACTTC. Its protein product is CAISQDMDEQYF.